The rows below give T cell receptor beta chains drawn from one sample of a study of T cell changes during pregnancy in multiple sclerosis. Data came from immunoSEQ multiplex PCR; TCRdb stores just in-frame clones and leaves some out. The table includes tens of thousands of clones, roughly 91% detected once. The sequenced sample was peripheral blood, obtained after pregnancy. These receptors were collected from a female donor in good health, enrolled as a control in a pregnancy study. The CDR3 runs from the conserved cysteine through the conserved F or W. The order of the fields is J gene, V gene, clone size, D gene, CDR3 protein, CDR3 DNA. D genes are given only for firm matches. A clone size is listed for some rows: how often the clone was seen (once, few, many), or a class if it is expanded.

>TRBJ1-2|TRBV29-1|-|-
CSVEDTQGSGWEGYGYTF
TGCAGCGTTGAAGATACCCAGGGTTCGGGGTGGGAGGGCTATGGCTACACCTTC
>TRBJ2-1|TRBV19|-|-
CASSPDISSYNEQFF
TGTGCCAGTAGTCCCGACATTAGTTCCTACAATGAGCAGTTCTTC
>TRBJ1-1|TRBV11-3|once|-
CASSLSSGAVNTEAFF
TGTGCCAGCAGCCTATCTTCAGGGGCCGTTAACACTGAAGCTTTCTTT
>TRBJ2-7|TRBV27|-|TRBD1
CASSLRDSAYEQYF
TGTGCCAGCAGTCTAAGGGACAGTGCCTACGAGCAGTACTTC
>TRBJ1-5|TRBV7-9|once|TRBD1
CASSPGDSTQPQHF
TGTGCCAGCAGCCCGGGGGACAGCACACAGCCCCAGCATTTT
>TRBJ1-2|TRBV27|-|-
CASSPGTRDYYGYTF
TGTGCCAGCAGTCCAGGGACACGGGATTACTATGGCTACACCTTC
>TRBJ1-1|TRBV2|-|-
CASLVRTEAFF
TGTGCCAGTCTAGTTAGGACTGAAGCTTTCTTT
>TRBJ2-5|TRBV12-5|-|TRBD2
CASGSLLGGSGGLTQYF
TGTGCTAGTGGTTCCCTTCTCGGGGGGAGCGGGGGGTTGACCCAGTACTTC
>TRBJ2-2|TRBV11-3|-|-
CASRGANTGELFF
TGTGCCAGCAGGGGAGCGAACACCGGGGAGCTGTTTTTT
>TRBJ1-1|TRBV6-5|-|-
CASSYGGANTEAFF
TGTGCCAGCAGTTACGGGGGGGCGAACACTGAAGCTTTCTTT
>TRBJ1-1|TRBV5-4|-|TRBD1
CASSLRPGQGADTEAFF
TGTGCCAGCAGCTTACGCCCGGGACAGGGGGCGGACACTGAAGCTTTCTTT
>TRBJ2-1|TRBV18|-|-
CASSPANNEQFF
TGTGCCAGCTCACCTGCTAACAATGAGCAGTTCTTC
>TRBJ1-1|TRBV10-3|-|-
CATGEGRAMNTEAFF
TGTGCCACGGGGGAGGGCAGGGCTATGAACACTGAAGCTTTCTTT
>TRBJ2-7|TRBV9|-|-
CASSVSQGRSYEQYF
TGTGCCAGCAGCGTAAGCCAGGGAAGAAGCTACGAGCAGTACTTC
>TRBJ1-1|TRBV5-1|-|TRBD1
CASSLRQGRTEAFF
TGCGCCAGCAGCTTAAGACAGGGACGAACTGAAGCTTTCTTT
>TRBJ1-4|TRBV19|-|-
CASSISQLNEKLFF
TGTGCCAGTAGTATATCACAGTTGAATGAAAAACTGTTTTTT
>TRBJ1-5|TRBV6-1|few|-
CASGAGYSNQPQHF
TGTGCCAGCGGGGCAGGCTATAGCAATCAGCCCCAGCATTTT
>TRBJ1-2|TRBV19|once|TRBD1
CASSEDWDSLSYGYTF
TGTGCCAGTAGTGAGGATTGGGACAGTCTGAGCTATGGCTACACCTTC
>TRBJ1-1|TRBV25-1|once|-
CASSGVGGNTEAFF
TGTGCCAGCAGTGGAGTAGGAGGGAACACTGAAGCTTTCTTT
>TRBJ1-1|TRBV5-6|-|-
CASSLAPTVMNTEAFF
TGTGCCAGCAGCTTGGCCCCCACAGTTATGAACACTGAAGCTTTCTTT
>TRBJ1-1|TRBV7-2|-|-
CASSIHREATEAFF
TGTGCCAGCAGCATCCACAGGGAAGCCACTGAAGCTTTCTTT
>TRBJ2-3|TRBV30|-|-
CAWSGGGRLTDTQYF
TGTGCCTGGAGTGGCGGAGGGCGCCTCACAGATACGCAGTATTTT
>TRBJ2-5|TRBV5-1|-|-
CASSLVMETQYF
TGCGCCAGCAGCTTGGTCATGGAGACCCAGTACTTC
>TRBJ2-5|TRBV9|-|-
CASSVEASDKTQYF
TGTGCCAGCAGCGTAGAGGCTAGCGATAAGACCCAGTACTTC
>TRBJ2-3|TRBV4-3|once|-
CASSQLVGSTDTQYF
TGCGCCAGCAGCCAATTAGTCGGGAGCACAGATACGCAGTATTTT
>TRBJ1-1|TRBV6-6|-|-
CASSFSGADTEAFF
TGTGCCAGCAGTTTCAGCGGGGCAGATACTGAAGCTTTCTTT
>TRBJ2-1|TRBV7-3|-|TRBD1
CASSSDREHEQFF
TGTGCCAGCAGCTCGGACAGGGAACATGAGCAGTTCTTC
>TRBJ1-5|TRBV11-2|-|TRBD1
CASSLVGTGYSNQPQHF
TGTGCCAGCAGCTTAGTTGGGACAGGTTATAGCAATCAGCCCCAGCATTTT
>TRBJ1-2|TRBV7-9|-|-
CASSRTENYGYTF
TGTGCCAGCAGCCGGACAGAGAACTATGGCTACACCTTC
>TRBJ2-2|TRBV11-2|few|-
CASSLRVLSTGELFF
TGTGCCAGCAGCTTAAGAGTTTTATCCACCGGGGAGCTGTTTTTT
>TRBJ1-2|TRBV7-9|-|-
CASSLAGPFPTGYGYTF
TGTGCCAGCAGCTTAGCGGGCCCTTTCCCAACTGGCTATGGCTACACCTTC
>TRBJ1-3|TRBV4-3|-|-
CASSQERSGNTIYF
TGCGCCAGCAGCCAAGAGAGATCTGGAAACACCATATATTTT
>TRBJ1-2|TRBV15|-|-
CATSRDEAVLGYTF
TGTGCCACCAGCAGAGATGAAGCCGTCCTGGGCTACACCTTC
>TRBJ1-1|TRBV9|-|-
CASSVAGNTEAFF
TGTGCCAGCAGCGTCGCAGGGAACACTGAAGCTTTCTTT
>TRBJ1-2|TRBV5-4|-|-
CASSLDPGDPYGYTF
TGTGCCAGCAGCTTAGATCCGGGGGATCCCTATGGCTACACCTTC
>TRBJ1-2|TRBV6-5|-|TRBD1
CASAQGANYGYTF
TGTGCCAGCGCACAGGGGGCGAACTATGGCTACACCTTC
>TRBJ1-1|TRBV9|-|TRBD1
CASSVTGGERNTEAFF
TGTGCCAGCAGCGTTACAGGGGGCGAGAGGAACACTGAAGCTTTCTTT
>TRBJ1-6|TRBV2|-|TRBD1
CADRTGRNNSPLHF
TGTGCCGACCGGACAGGCCGAAATAATTCACCCCTCCACTTT
>TRBJ1-1|TRBV27|once|-
CASSRPGAQSTEAFF
TGTGCCAGCAGTCGTCCTGGGGCGCAGAGCACTGAAGCTTTCTTT
>TRBJ2-7|TRBV7-2|-|TRBD2
CASTPQEGLAGGYEQYF
TGTGCCAGCACCCCGCAGGAGGGACTAGCGGGGGGATACGAGCAGTACTTC
>TRBJ2-5|TRBV5-4|-|-
CASSFDIHQETQYF
TGTGCCAGCAGCTTCGACATACACCAAGAGACCCAGTACTTC
>TRBJ2-2|TRBV4-3|-|-
CASSQGPGQGGELAGELFF
TGCGCCAGCAGCCAAGGTCCCGGACAGGGAGGGGAGTTGGCCGGGGAGCTGTTTTTT
>TRBJ2-1|TRBV15|-|-
CATSRVPGTEQFF
TGTGCCACCAGCAGAGTCCCCGGGACAGAGCAGTTCTTC
>TRBJ2-2|TRBV5-6|-|-
CASSPRWGLTGELFF
TGTGCCAGCAGCCCCCGATGGGGGCTCACCGGGGAGCTGTTTTTT
>TRBJ1-2|TRBV7-9|-|TRBD1
CASSTRPFRGPGYGYTF
TGTGCCAGCAGCACGCGACCCTTCAGGGGGCCGGGCTATGGCTACACCTTC